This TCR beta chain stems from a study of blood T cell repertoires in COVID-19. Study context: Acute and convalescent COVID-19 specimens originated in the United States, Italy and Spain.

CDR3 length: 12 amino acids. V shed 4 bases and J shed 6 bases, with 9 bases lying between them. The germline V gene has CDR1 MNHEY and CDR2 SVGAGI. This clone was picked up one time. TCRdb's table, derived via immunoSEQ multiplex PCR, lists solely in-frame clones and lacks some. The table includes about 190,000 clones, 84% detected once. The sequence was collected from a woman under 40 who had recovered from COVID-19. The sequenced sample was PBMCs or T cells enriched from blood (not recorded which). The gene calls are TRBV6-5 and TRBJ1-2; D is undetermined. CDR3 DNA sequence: TGTGCCAGCAGTTCGGGAGCGAATGGCTACACCTTC. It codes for CASSSGANGYTF.